This paragraph reports one T cell receptor beta chain. Antigen specificity is unknown. This sample was taken from a study of cytomegalovirus exposure and HLA in healthy donors. Across the whole study: The roughly 120 validation repertoires matched the approximately 700 first-cohort repertoires in platform, a later analysis reported.

Regarding the study as a whole: It was found in a later analysis that first-cohort TCR clusters tended to co-occur in the 90 to 150 validation repertoires.

The germline V gene encodes CDR1 KGHSH and CDR2 LQKENI. CDR3 length: 16 amino acids. Trimming at V came to 2 bases and at J to 0 bases, leaving 4 bases not matched to a gene. Here immunoSEQ multiplex PCR was the method, and the copy in TCRdb shows in-frame clones only, minus some. The data hold fewer than 250,000 clones, with 65% to 85% observed a single time. The chain is built from TRBV18 and TRBJ1-1; 9 bases align to TRBD1. Sequencing was done on a sample of PBMCs. The receptor was derived from a woman aged 30 to 39 in good health and CMV-seropositive. CDR3 DNA: TGTGCCAGCTCACCAGGGACAGGGACTATGAACACTGAAGCTTTCTTT. Amino acids: CASSPGTGTMNTEAFF.